This TCR beta chain was retrieved from a study of response to subunit inactivated influenza vaccine. Turning to this clonotype: Its antigen remains unknown.

The study, taken as a whole, reports: The authors suggested that every seasonal influenza vaccination recruits few new T cells.

Each CDR3 protein is one row after TCRdb ran MiXCR on the RT-PCR reads. The sample yields around 750,000 distinct CDR3 sequences, less than 25% seen once. The sample here was PBMCs from blood, taken about 5 days after vaccination. The source of this sequence is a man aged 50-59 years who received an inactivated influenza vaccine.

This CDR3 reads CSGIRTGGEQYF. CDR3 DNA: TGCAGCGGCATACGGACAGGGGGCGAGCAGTACTTC. The chain carries TRBV29-1 and TRBJ2-7; 10 bases agree with TRBD1. J was trimmed by 6 bases and V by 7 bases; bases with no gene match: 6. CDR1 is SQVTM and CDR2 is ANQGSEA in the germline V gene. This CDR3 is 12 amino acids long.